These 12 T cell receptor beta chains share one sample of origin, sequenced in a study of CD8+ T cells in alopecia areata (dated by TCRdb to 2016 to 2019). The meaning of the sample's treatment or condition label: oral pan-JAK inhibitor, 5-10 mg twice daily. The library came from the immunoSEQ multiplex PCR assay. RNA was extracted from all samples and reverse transcribed into cDNA as template for TCR sequencing. In its TCRdb copy, this immuneACCESS table keeps in-frame sequences only and misses some clones. Where compared with another copy, unresolved V genes explain less than half of these, and the others have no known cause. This sample is represented by some 210,000 clones; under 70% of them were singletons. The ten largest make up more than 0.95% of the sample. Sequenced here: CD4+ T cells sorted from blood, sampled around week 44, from a patient treated with tofacitinib. The receptor source for this set is a human donor with alopecia areata.

Only a few counts were recorded for this clone. The sample holds other DNA sequences that translate to the same CDR3. This chain joins TRBV5-1 and TRBJ1-2; D is uncertain. This CDR3 comprises 14 residues. CDR1 and CDR2 (germline): SGHRS, YFSETQ. The germline V and J ends were trimmed by 0 bases and 2 bases, with 8 bases remaining between them. CDR3 DNA: TGCGCCAGCAGCTTGGGAGACGGCAACTATGGCTACACCTTC. Translated: CASSLGDGNYGYTF. Using reference TRBV5-1 and TRBJ1-2 for the parts outside the CDR3, the full variable domain is KAGVTQTPRYLIKTRGQQVTLSCSPISGHRSVSWYQQTPGQGLQFLFEYFSETQRNKGNFPGRFSGRQFSNSRSEMNVSTLELGDSALYLCASSLGDGNYGYTFGSGTRLTVV.

This chain links TRBV7-2 with TRBJ2-7; 8 positions agree with TRBD1. The V and J ends lost 0 bases and 7 bases, in that order; junction bases with no gene match: 11. CDR1 SGHTA and CDR2 FQGNSA come from the germline V gene. This CDR3 comprises 16 residues. The CDR3 spells CASSLAGTGLVREQYF. CDR3 DNA: TGTGCCAGCAGCTTAGCTGGGACAGGTTTGGTAAGGGAGCAGTACTTC.

There are a few counts of this clone. The J gene is TRBJ2-3, the V gene TRBV27, with 10 bases fitting TRBD2. The V segment lost 5 bases and the J segment 2 bases; nucleotides outside the gene matches: 7. This CDR3 spans 16 amino acids. From germline, CDR1 is MNHEY and CDR2 SMNVEV (reference sequence). The DNA for the CDR3 is TGTGCCAGCAGTCCACATGGGACTAGCGACACAGATACGCAGTATTTT. Its translation: CASSPHGTSDTDTQYF.

This chain links TRBV11-2 with TRBJ1-6; 8 bases line up with TRBD1. Germline V lookup: CDR1 SGHAT, CDR2 FQNNGV. The V gene end was trimmed by 5 bases and the J gene end by 0 bases; junction bases not matched to a gene: 12. This CDR3 is 19 amino acids long. This CDR3 is CASSRGTGMPSSYNSPLHF. CDR3 DNA sequence: TGTGCCAGCAGCCGCGGGACAGGAATGCCAAGCTCCTATAATTCACCCCTCCACTTT.

This clone was seen more than once but under ten times. The rearrangement joins TRBV27 to TRBJ1-6; no definite D call. This CDR3 contains 14 residues. With 2 bases removed from V and 4 bases from J, the gap between germline ends came to 6 bases. Germline CDR1 is MNHEY and CDR2 is SMNVEV (reference sequence). This chain's CDR3 is CASSLSPYNSPLHF. CDR3 DNA sequence: TGTGCCAGCAGTTTAAGTCCATATAATTCACCCCTCCACTTT.

The V and J genes are TRBV28 and TRBJ1-1; D call uncertain. This CDR3 is built from 14 residues. V lost 6 bases to trimming and J lost 3 bases, with 14 bases between them. The germline CDR1 and CDR2 sequences are MDHEN and SYDVKM. The CDR3 region is CASSLNMGYTEAFF. CDR3 bases: TGTGCCAGCAGCCTAAACATGGGGTACACTGAAGCTTTCTTT. Using reference TRBV28 and TRBJ1-1 for the parts outside the CDR3, the full variable domain is DVKVTQSSRYLVKRTGEKVFLECVQDMDHENMFWYRQDPGLGLRLIYFSYDVKMKEKGDIPEGYSVSREKKERFSLILESASTNQTSMYLCASSLNMGYTEAFFGQGTRLTVV.

The chain is built from TRBV11-2 and TRBJ1-2, with D hard to call. CDR3 length: 12 residues. The V end was cut by 11 bases, the J end by 5 bases, with 15 bases between. Germline-derived CDR1 and CDR2 are SGHAT and FQNNGV. The DNA for the CDR3 is TGTGCCGGCCAAGAGGAGGGATATGGCTACACCTTC. Translating it yields CAGQEEGYGYTF. Supplemented by reference TRBV11-2 and TRBJ1-2, the full variable domain reads EAGVAQSPRYKIIEKRQSVAFWCNPISGHATLYWYQQILGQGPKLLIQFQNNGVVDDSQLPKDRFSAERLKGVDSTLKIQPAKLEDSAVYLCAGQEEGYGYTFGSGTRLTVV.

To note about this clone: Other DNA sequences from this sample encode an identical CDR3 as well. The chain recombines TRBV2 with TRBJ1-1; D not resolved. Germline V CDR1 and CDR2: SNHLY, FYNNEI. V was shortened by 5 bases and J by 4 bases, with 8 bases between the two germline ends. The CDR3 has 12 residues. The CDR3 loop is CASSPGVTEAFF. CDR3 bases: TGTGCCAGCAGTCCTGGGGTCACTGAAGCTTTCTTT.

The chain employs TRBV4-3 and TRBJ2-4, with 7 bases fitting TRBD2. V was clipped by 0 bases and J by 0 bases; unmatched bases: 8. The CDR3 totals 18 residues. Germline values: CDR1 LGHNA, CDR2 YSLEER. This CDR3 is CASSQDPQGGIAKNIQYF. The CDR3 DNA reads TGCGCCAGCAGCCAAGACCCCCAGGGAGGGATAGCCAAAAACATTCAGTACTTC.

The gene calls are TRBV30 and TRBJ1-1; 10 bases are shared with TRBD1. J gave up 10 bases and V 2 bases, and 10 bases lay outside the gene matches. CDR3 length: 14 residues. Germline values: CDR1 GTSNPN, CDR2 SVGIG (reference sequence). This chain's CDR3 is CAWSLLGQGYGAFF. The CDR3 DNA reads as TGTGCCTGGAGTCTATTGGGACAGGGGTATGGAGCTTTCTTT.

The chain employs TRBV5-1 and TRBJ2-1; 14 nucleotides match TRBD2. This CDR3 region has 16 residues. The junction had 8 bases not matched to a gene; V was cut back by 7 bases and J by 5 bases. The germline CDR1 and CDR2 sequences are SGHRS and YFSETQ. CDR3 DNA: TGCGCCAGCGCCGGGACTAGCGGGGGTAGGGACAATGAGCAGTTCTTC. Its translation is CASAGTSGGRDNEQFF.

This clone was recorded once. This chain connects TRBV29-1 to TRBJ1-4; 7 bases fit TRBD1. The V segment lost 7 bases and the J segment 3 bases; nucleotides outside the gene matches: 2. In germline, CDR1 is SQVTM, CDR2 ANQGSEA. This CDR3 has 12 amino acids. The DNA for the CDR3 is TGCAGCGCCAGGGGGGCTAATGAAAAACTGTTTTTT. Translated, it gives CSARGANEKLFF.